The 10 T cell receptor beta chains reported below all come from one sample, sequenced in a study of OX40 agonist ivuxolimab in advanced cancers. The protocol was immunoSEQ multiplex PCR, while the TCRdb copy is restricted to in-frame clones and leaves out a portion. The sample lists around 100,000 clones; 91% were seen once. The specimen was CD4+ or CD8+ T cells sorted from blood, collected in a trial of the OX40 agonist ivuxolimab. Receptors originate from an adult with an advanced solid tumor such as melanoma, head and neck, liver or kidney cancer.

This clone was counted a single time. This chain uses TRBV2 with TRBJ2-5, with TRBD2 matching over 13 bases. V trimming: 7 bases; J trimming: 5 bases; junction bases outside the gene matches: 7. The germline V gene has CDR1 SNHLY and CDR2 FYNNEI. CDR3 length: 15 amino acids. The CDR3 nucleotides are TGTGCCAGCACCACTAGCGGGAGGGCCGGCGAGACCCAGTACTTC. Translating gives CASTTSGRAGETQYF.

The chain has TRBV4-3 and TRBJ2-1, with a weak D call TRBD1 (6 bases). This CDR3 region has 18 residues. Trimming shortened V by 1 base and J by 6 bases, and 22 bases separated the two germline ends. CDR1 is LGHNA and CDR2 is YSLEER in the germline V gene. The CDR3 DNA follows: TGCGCCAGCAGCCAAGGTTGGACCGGGACAAGTTTCTCCAATGAGCAGTTCTTC. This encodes CASSQGWTGTSFSNEQFF.

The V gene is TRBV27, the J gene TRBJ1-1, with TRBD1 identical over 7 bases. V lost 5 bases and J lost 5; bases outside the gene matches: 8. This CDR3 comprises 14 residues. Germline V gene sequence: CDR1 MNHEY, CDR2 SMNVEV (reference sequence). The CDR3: CASSPGDRGTEAFF. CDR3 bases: TGTGCCAGCAGTCCGGGGGACAGAGGAACTGAAGCTTTCTTT.

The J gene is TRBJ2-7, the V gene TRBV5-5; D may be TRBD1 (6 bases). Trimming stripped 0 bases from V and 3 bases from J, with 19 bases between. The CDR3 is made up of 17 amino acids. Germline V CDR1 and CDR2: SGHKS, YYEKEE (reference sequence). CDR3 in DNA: TGTGCCAGCAGCTTGGAGTGGGGGCCTTCTATATACTACGAGCAGTACTTC. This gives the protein CASSLEWGPSIYYEQYF.

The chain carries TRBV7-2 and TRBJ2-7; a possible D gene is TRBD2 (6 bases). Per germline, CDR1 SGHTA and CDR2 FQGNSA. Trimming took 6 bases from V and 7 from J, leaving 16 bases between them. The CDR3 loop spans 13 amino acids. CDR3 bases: TGTGCCAGCAGTCGTTCGCGGGATGAAGAGCAGTACTTC. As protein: CASSRSRDEEQYF.

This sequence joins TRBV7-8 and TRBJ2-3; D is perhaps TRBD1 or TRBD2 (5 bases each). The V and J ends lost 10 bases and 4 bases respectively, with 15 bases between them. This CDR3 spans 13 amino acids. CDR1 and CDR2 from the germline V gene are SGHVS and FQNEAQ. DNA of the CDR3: TGTGCCACTTCCCGGGGCGCGGCAGATACGCAGTATTTT. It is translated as CATSRGAADTQYF.

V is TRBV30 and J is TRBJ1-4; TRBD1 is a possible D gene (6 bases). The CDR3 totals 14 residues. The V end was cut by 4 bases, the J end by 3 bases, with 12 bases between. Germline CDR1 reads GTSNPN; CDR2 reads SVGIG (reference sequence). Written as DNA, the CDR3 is TGTGCCTGGACCGCGGGGGCGGCTAATGAAAAACTGTTTTTT. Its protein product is CAWTAGAANEKLFF.

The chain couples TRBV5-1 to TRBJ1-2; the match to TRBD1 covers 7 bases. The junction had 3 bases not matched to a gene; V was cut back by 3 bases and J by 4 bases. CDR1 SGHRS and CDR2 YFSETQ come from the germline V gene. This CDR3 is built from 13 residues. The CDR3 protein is CASSSTGIYGYTF. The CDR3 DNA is TGCGCCAGCAGCTCGACAGGGATCTATGGCTACACCTTC.

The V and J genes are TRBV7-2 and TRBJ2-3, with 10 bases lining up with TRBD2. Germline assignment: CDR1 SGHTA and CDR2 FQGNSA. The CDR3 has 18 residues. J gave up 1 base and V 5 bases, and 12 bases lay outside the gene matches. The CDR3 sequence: CASSPLPIAGGGTDTQYF. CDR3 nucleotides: TGTGCCAGCAGCCCCCTCCCCATAGCGGGAGGCGGCACAGATACGCAGTATTTT.

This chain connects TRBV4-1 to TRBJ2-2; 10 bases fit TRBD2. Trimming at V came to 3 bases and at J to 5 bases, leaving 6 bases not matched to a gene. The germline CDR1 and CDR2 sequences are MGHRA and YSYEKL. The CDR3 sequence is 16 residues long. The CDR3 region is CASSQLAGAGTGELFF. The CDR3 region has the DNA TGCGCCAGCAGCCAGCTAGCGGGAGCGGGGACCGGGGAGCTGTTTTTT.